The clone carrying this T cell receptor (beta chain) has ten or more counts. Its target is not known. Germline DNA was also extracted, and blood RNA was taken from unsorted whole blood. The sample belongs to a study of tumor-infiltrating lymphocytes in primary liver carcinoma. On the study more broadly: Samples gave roughly 3.65 to 8 million productive TCRbeta reads, similar across tissue types.

Regarding the study as a whole: Tumor-adjacent and tumor-blood pairs showed less overlap than tumor region pairs.

The CDR3 spans 17 residues. The trim removed 0 bases at V and 5 bases at J, leaving 5 bases unmatched. Per germline, CDR1 MNHEY and CDR2 SVGAGI. Using a constant-region primer together with ProtoScript II reverse transcriptase, TCR beta cDNA was made from about 490 ng of total RNA. Employing slightly modified ARM-PCR, three nested multiplex PCR rounds were run, and these gave rise to the TCR beta libraries. TRBV1-TRBV30 forward primers and a C-beta reverse primer were used in the first two PCR rounds, which each ran for approximately 11 cycles. TCRdb re-called the multiplex PCR reads through MiXCR, storing one row per CDR3 protein. This sample yields about 330,000 distinct CDR3 sequences, of which less than 70% are seen a single time; about 6% belongs to the top ten.

The gene calls are TRBV6-5 and TRBJ2-2; TRBD2 matches at 11 bases. Material for sequencing was peripheral blood. The sequence was obtained from a man in his forties with primary liver carcinoma and hepatitis B virus infection. The CDR3 DNA sequence: TGTGCCAGCAGTTACTCGAGACTAGCGGGGCCGACCGGGGAGCTGTTTTTT. Translated: CASSYSRLAGPTGELFF.